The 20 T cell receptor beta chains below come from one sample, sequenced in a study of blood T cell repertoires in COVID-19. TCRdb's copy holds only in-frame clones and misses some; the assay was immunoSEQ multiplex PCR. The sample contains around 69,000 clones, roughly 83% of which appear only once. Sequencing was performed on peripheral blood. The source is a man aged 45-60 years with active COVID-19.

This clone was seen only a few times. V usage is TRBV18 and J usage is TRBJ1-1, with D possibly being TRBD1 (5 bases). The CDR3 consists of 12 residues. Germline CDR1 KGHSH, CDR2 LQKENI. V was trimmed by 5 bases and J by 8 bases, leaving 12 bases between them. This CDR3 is CASSGGRGEAFF. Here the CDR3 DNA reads TGTGCCAGCTCAGGTGGGAGGGGCGAAGCTTTCTTT.

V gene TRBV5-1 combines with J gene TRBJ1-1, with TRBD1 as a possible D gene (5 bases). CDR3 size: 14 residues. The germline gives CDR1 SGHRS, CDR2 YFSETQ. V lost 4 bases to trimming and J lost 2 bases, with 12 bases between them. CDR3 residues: CASSQWRGNTEAFF. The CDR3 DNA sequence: TGCGCCAGCAGCCAATGGCGGGGCAACACTGAAGCTTTCTTT. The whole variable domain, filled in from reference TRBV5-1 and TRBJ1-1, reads KAGVTQTPRYLIKTRGQQVTLSCSPISGHRSVSWYQQTPGQGLQFLFEYFSETQRNKGNFPGRFSGRQFSNSRSEMNVSTLELGDSALYLCASSQWRGNTEAFFGQGTRLTVV.

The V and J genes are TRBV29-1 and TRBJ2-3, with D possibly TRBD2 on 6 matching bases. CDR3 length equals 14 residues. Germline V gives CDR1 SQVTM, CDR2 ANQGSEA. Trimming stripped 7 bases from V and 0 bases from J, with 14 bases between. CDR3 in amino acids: CSAWGLHSTDTQYF. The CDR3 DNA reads TGCAGCGCTTGGGGACTCCATAGCACAGATACGCAGTATTTT.

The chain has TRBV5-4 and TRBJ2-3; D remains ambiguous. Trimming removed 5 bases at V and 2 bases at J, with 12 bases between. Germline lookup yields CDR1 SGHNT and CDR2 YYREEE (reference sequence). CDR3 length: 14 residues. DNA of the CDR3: TGTGCCAGCAGTCCGAAATTAGCCACAGATACGCAGTATTTT. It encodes CASSPKLATDTQYF.

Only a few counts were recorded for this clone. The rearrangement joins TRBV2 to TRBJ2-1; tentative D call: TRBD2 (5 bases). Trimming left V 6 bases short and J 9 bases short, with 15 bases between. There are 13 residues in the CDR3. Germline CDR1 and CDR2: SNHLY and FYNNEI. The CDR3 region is CASSVFLAPEQFF. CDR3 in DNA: TGTGCCAGCAGCGTGTTCCTAGCACCTGAGCAGTTCTTC.

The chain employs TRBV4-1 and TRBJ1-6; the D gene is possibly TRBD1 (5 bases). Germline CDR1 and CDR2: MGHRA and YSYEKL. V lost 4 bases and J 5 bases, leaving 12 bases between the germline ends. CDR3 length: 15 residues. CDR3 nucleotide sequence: TGCGCCAGCAGCCCGCCCTCGGGGGATAATTCACCCCTCCACTTT. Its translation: CASSPPSGDNSPLHF.

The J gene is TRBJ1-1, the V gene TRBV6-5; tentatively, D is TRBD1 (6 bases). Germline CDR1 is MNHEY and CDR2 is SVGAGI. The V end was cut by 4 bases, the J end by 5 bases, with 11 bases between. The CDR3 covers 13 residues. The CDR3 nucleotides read TGTGCCAGCAGTTCAGGACAGAAGACTGAAGCTTTCTTT. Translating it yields CASSSGQKTEAFF.

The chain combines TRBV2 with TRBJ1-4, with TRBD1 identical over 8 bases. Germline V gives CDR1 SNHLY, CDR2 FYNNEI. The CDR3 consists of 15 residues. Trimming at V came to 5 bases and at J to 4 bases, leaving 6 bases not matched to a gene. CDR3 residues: CASSLTGGNNEKLFF. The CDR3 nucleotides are TGTGCCAGCAGTCTAACAGGGGGGAATAATGAAAAACTGTTTTTT.

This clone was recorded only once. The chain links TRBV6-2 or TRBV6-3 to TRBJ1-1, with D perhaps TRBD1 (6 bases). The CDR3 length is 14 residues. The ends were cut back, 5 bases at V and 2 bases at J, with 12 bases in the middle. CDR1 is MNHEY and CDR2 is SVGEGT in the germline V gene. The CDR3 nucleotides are TGTGCCAGCAGTCTGGGACACCAAAACACTGAAGCTTTCTTT. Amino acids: CASSLGHQNTEAFF.

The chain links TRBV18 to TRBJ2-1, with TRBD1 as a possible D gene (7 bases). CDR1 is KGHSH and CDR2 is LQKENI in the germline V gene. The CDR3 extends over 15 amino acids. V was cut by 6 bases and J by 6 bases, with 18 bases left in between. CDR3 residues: CASSLNQGGGNEQFF. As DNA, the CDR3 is TGTGCCAGCTCCCTGAACCAGGGGGGAGGCAATGAGCAGTTCTTC.

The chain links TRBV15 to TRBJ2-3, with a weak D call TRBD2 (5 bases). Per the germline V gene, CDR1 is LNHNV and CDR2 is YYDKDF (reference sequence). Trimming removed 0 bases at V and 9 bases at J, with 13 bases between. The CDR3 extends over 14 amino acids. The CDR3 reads CATSRESSWVTQYF. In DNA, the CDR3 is TGTGCCACCAGCAGAGAGTCTAGCTGGGTCACGCAGTATTTT. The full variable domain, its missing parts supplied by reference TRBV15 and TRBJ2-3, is DAMVIQNPRYQVTQFGKPVTLSCSQTLNHNVMYWYQQKSSQAPKLLFHYYDKDFNNEADTPDNFQSRRPNTSFCFLDIRSPGLGDTAMYLCATSRESSWVTQYFGPGTRLTVL.

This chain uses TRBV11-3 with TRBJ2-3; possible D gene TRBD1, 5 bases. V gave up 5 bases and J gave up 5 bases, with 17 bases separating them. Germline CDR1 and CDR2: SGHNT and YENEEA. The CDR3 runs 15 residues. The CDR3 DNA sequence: TGTGCCAGCAGCCCAGAACAGGCCGTCGGAGATACGCAGTATTTT. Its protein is CASSPEQAVGDTQYF.

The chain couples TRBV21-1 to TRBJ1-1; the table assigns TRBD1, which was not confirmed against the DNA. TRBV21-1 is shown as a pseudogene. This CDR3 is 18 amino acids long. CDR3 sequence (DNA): TGTGCCAGCAGCAAAGGTCCCTCCGGGACAGGGGTCTGGACTGAAGCTTTCTTT. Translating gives CASSKGPSGTGVWTEAFF.

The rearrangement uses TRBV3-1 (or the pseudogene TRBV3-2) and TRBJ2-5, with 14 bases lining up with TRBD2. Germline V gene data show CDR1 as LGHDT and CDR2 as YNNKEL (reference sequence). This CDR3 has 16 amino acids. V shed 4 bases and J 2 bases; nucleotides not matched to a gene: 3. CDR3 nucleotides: TGTGCCAGCAGCCGCGGACTAGCGGGGGGACAAGAGACCCAGTACTTC. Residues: CASSRGLAGGQETQYF.

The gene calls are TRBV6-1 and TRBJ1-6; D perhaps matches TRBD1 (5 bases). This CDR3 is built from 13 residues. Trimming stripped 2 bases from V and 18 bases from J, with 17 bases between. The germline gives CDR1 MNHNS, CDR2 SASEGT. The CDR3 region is CASSERHRGVGHF. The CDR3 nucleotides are TGTGCCAGCAGTGAAAGGCACCGGGGGGTCGGCCACTTT.

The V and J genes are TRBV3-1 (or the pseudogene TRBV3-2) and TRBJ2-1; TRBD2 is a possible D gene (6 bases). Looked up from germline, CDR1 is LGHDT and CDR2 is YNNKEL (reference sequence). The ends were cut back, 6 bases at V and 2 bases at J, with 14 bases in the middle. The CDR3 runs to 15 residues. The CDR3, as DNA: TGTGCCAGCAGTTCAAGACTAGGGGCCTACAATGAGCAGTTCTTC. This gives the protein CASSSRLGAYNEQFF.

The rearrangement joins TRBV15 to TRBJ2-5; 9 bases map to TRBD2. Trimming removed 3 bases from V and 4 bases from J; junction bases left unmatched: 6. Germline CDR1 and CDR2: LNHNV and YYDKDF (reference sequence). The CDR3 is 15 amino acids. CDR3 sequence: CATSRPATSGETQYF. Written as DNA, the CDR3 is TGTGCCACCAGCAGGCCGGCGACTAGCGGAGAGACCCAGTACTTC. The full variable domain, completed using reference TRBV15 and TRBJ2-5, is DAMVIQNPRYQVTQFGKPVTLSCSQTLNHNVMYWYQQKSSQAPKLLFHYYDKDFNNEADTPDNFQSRRPNTSFCFLDIRSPGLGDTAMYLCATSRPATSGETQYFGPGTRLLVL.

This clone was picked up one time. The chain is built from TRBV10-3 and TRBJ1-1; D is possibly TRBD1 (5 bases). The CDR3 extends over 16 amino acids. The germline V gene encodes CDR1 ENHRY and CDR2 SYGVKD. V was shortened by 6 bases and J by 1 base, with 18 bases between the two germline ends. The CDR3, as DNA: TGTGCCATCAGCCCAGACAGTACAATAGGGAACACTGAAGCTTTCTTT. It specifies CAISPDSTIGNTEAFF.

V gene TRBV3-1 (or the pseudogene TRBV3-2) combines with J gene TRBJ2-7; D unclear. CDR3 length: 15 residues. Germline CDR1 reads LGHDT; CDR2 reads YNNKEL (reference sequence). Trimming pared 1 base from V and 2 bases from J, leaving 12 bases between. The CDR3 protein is CASSQGLLRTYEQYF. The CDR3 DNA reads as TGTGCCAGCAGCCAAGGACTTCTGCGGACCTACGAGCAGTACTTC.

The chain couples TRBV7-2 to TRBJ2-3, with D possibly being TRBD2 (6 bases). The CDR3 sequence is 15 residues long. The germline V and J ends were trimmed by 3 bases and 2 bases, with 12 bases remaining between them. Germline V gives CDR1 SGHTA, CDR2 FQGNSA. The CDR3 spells CASSLEGIPTDTQYF. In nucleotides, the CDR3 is TGTGCCAGCAGCTTGGAGGGGATTCCCACAGATACGCAGTATTTT.